This entry features one TCR beta chain sequence. Its cognate antigen is unknown. These data originate in a study of CD8+ T cells in alopecia areata. General observations from the study: Lesional scalp exceeded normal scalp in clonality, especially in alopecia totalis/universalis.

cDNA reverse transcribed from extracted RNA served as the sequencing template. Profiling relied on immunoSEQ multiplex PCR, and the TCRdb table lists in-frame clones only, not all of them. The sample has 100,000 to 130,000 clones; approximately 59% are singletons. The germline V and J ends were trimmed by 0 bases and 0 bases, with 15 bases remaining between them. In germline, CDR1 is MGHRA, CDR2 YSYEKL. The CDR3 extends over 17 amino acids. This receptor was taken from a human donor in good health. Sequencing was carried out using CD8+ T cells sorted from blood. The rearrangement links TRBV4-1 to TRBJ2-7; D is undetermined. In DNA form, the CDR3 reads TGCGCCAGCAGCCAAGAGCTGGCTCCCGGTGGCTCCTACGAGCAGTACTTC. Protein product: CASSQELAPGGSYEQYF.